This T cell receptor beta chain is from a study of CD8 T cells in Susac syndrome. The CDR3 covers 12 residues. Trimming stripped 7 bases from V and 1 base from J, with 9 bases between. Looked up from germline, CDR1 is SQVTM and CDR2 is ANQGSEA. Peripheral blood CD8+ and CD4+ T cells were profiled by TCR beta sequencing. Controls comprised healthy donors matched for age and sex. FACS enriched CD8+ TEMRA cells, while bulk CD8+ and CD4+ were negatively isolated. Random hexamers served to reverse transcribe roughly 0.45 to 1 ug RNA. It was immunoSEQ multiplex PCR that amplified TCR beta CDR3 across 54 Vbeta and 13 Jbeta. In TCRdb, the immunoSEQ multiplex PCR reads were re-called with MiXCR into one record per CDR3 protein. The table records about 120,000 distinct CDR3 sequences, just under 95% of them present only once.

The sequenced sample consisted of CD8+ T cells from PBMCs. This TCR came from a human donor in good health. The genes are TRBV29-1 and TRBJ2-3; tentatively, D is TRBD2 (6 bases). CDR3 DNA: TGCAGCGGTTCTAGCGGCACAGATACGCAGTATTTT. Its protein product is CSGSSGTDTQYF.